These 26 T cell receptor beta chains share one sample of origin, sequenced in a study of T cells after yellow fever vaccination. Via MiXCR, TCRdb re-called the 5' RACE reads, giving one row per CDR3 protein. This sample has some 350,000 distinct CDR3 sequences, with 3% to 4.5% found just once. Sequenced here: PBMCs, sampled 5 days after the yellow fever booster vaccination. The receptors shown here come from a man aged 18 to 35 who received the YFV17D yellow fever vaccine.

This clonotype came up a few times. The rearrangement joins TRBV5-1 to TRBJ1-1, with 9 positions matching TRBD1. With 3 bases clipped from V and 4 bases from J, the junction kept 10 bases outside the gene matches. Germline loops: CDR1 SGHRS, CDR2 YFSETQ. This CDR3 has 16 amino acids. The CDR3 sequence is CASSWGQGLAGTEAFF. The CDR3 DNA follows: TGCGCCAGCAGCTGGGGACAGGGATTAGCGGGCACTGAAGCTTTCTTT.

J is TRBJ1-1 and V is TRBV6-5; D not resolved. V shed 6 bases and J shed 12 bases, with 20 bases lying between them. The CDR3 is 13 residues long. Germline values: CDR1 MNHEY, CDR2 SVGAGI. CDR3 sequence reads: CASRPPERGRPFF. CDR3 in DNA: TGTGCCAGCAGACCCCCGGAGCGGGGTCGTCCTTTCTTT.

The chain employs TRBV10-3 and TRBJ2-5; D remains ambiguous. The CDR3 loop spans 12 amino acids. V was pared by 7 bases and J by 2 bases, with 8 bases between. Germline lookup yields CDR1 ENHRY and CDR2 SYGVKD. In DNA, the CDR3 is TGTGCCATCAAAGCAGATCAAGAGACCCAGTACTTC. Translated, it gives CAIKADQETQYF.

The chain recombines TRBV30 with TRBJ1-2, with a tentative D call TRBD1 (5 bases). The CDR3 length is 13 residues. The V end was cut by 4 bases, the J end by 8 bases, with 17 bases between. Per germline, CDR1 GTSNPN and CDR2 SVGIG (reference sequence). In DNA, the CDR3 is TGTGCCTGGAATCCCTCCGGGGCGAGGGGCTACACCTTC. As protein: CAWNPSGARGYTF.

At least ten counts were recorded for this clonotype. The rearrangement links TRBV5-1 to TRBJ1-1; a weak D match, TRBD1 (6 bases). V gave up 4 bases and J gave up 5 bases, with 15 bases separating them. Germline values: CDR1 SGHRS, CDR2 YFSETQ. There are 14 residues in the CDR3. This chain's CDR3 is CASSVTGTGTEAFF. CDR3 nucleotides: TGCGCCAGCAGCGTTACAGGGACGGGTACTGAAGCTTTCTTT.

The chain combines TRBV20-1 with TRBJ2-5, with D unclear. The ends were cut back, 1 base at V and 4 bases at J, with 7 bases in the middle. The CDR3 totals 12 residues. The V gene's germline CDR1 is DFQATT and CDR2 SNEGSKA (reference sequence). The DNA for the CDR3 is TGCAGTGCTAGAGTCGGGCGAGAGACCCAGTACTTC. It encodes CSARVGRETQYF.

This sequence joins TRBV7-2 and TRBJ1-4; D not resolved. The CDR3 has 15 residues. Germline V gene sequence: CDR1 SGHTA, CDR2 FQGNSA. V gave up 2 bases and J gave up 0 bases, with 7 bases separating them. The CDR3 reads CASSLWPATNEKLFF. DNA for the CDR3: TGTGCCAGCAGCTTATGGCCTGCAACTAATGAAAAACTGTTTTTT.

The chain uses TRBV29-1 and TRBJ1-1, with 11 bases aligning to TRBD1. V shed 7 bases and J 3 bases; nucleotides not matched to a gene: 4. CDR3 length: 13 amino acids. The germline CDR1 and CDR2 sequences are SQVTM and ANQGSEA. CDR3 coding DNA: TGCAGCGCCGGACAGGGGGCTGACACTGAAGCTTTCTTT. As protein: CSAGQGADTEAFF. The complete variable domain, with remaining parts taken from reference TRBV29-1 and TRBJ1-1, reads SAVISQKPSRDICQRGTSLTIQCQVDSQVTMMFWYRQQPGQSLTLIATANQGSEATYESGFVIDKFPISRPNLTFSTLTVSNMSPEDSSIYLCSAGQGADTEAFFGQGTRLTVV.

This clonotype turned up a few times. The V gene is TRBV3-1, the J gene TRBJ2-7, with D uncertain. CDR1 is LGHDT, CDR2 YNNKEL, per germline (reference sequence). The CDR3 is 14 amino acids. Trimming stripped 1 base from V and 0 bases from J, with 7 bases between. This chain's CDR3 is CASSQAADSYEQYV. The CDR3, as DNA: TGTGCCAGCAGCCAAGCGGCCGACTCCTACGAGCAGTACGTC.

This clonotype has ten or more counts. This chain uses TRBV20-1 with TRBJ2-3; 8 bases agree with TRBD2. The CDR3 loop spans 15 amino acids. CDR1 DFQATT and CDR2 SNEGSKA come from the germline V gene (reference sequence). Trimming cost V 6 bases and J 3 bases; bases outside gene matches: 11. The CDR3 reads CSAPNRGGRTDTQYF. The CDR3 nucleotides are TGCAGTGCCCCAAATCGGGGGGGCCGGACAGATACGCAGTATTTT.

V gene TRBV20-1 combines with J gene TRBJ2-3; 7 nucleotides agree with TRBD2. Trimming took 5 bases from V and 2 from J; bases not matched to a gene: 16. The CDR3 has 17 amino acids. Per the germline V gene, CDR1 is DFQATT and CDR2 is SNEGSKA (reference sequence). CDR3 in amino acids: CSAHRSPRGTITDTQYF. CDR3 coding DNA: TGCAGTGCTCACCGCTCTCCTCGGGGGACTATCACAGATACGCAGTATTTT.

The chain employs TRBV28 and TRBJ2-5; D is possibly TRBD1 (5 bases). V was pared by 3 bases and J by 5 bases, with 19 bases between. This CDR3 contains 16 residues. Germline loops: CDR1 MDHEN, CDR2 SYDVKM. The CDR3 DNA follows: TGTGCCAGCAGTTTTCGTTTTGGGGCCCCCGGGGAGACCCAGTACTTC. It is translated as CASSFRFGAPGETQYF.

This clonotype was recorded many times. This CDR3 is CSADRGRGLGEQYF. DNA of the CDR3: TGCAGTGCTGACCGGGGCAGAGGCCTGGGGGAGCAGTACTTC. V gene TRBV20-1 combines with J gene TRBJ2-7; D possibly uses TRBD1 or TRBD2 (5 bases each). Germline V gives CDR1 DFQATT, CDR2 SNEGSKA (reference sequence). V lost 5 bases and J 7 bases, leaving 21 bases between the germline ends. CDR3 length: 14 residues.

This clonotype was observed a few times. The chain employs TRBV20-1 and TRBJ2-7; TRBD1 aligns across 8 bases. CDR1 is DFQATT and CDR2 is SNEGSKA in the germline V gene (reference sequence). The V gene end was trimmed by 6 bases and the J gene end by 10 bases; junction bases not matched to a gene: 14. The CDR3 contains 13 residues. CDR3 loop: CSAPPPGGERQYF. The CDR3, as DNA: TGCAGTGCCCCCCCCCCAGGGGGCGAGCGACAGTACTTC.

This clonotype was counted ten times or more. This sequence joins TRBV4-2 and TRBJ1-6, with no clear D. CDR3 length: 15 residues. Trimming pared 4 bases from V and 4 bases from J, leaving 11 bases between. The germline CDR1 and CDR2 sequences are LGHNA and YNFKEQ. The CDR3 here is CASSPTLGYNSPLHF. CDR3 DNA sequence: TGTGCCAGCAGCCCGACGTTGGGGTATAATTCACCCCTCCACTTT.

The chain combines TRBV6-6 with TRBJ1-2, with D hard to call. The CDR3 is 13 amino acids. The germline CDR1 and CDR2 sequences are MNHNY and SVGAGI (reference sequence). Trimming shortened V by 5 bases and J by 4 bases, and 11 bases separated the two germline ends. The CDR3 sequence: CASSVDGGYGYTF. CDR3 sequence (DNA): TGTGCCAGCAGTGTGGACGGTGGCTATGGCTACACCTTC.

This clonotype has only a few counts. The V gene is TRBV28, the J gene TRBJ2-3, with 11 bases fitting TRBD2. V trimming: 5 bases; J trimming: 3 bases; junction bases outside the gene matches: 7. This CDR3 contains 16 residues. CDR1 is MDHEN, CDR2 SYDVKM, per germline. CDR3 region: CASSPALAGGTDTQYF. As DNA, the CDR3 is TGTGCCAGCAGTCCAGCCCTAGCGGGGGGTACAGATACGCAGTATTTT.

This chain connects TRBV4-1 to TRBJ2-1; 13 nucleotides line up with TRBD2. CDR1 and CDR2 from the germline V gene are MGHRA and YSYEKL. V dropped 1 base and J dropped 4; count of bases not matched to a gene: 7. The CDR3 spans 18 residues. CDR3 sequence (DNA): TGCGCCAGCAGCCAAGGAACTAGCGGGGGGGCCTGGTACAATGAGCAGTTCTTC. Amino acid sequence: CASSQGTSGGAWYNEQFF.

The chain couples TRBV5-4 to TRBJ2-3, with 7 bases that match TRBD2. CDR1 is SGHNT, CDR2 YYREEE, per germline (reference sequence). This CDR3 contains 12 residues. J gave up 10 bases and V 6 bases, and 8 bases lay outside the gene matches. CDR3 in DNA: TGTGCCAGCACCAAACCACGGGGGGCGCAGTATTTT. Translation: CASTKPRGAQYF.

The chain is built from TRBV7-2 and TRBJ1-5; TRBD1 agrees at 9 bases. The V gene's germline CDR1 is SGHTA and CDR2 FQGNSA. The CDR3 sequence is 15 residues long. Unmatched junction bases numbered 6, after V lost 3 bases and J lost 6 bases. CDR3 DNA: TGTGCCAGCAGCTTCGACAGGGGGGGACGTCAGCCCCAGCATTTT. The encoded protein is CASSFDRGGRQPQHF.

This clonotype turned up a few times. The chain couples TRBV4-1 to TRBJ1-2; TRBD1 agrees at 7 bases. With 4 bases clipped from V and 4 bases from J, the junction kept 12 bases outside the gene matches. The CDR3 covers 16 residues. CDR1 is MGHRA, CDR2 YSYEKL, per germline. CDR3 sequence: CASSPGVQGSVYGYTF. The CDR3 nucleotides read TGCGCCAGCAGCCCGGGAGTACAGGGGAGCGTCTATGGCTACACCTTC.

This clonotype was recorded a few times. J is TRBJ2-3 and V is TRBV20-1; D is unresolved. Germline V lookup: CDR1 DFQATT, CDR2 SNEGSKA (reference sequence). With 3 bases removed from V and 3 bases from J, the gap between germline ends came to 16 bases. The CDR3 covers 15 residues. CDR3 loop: CSASRRLVGTDTQYF. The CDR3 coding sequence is TGCAGTGCTAGCCGCCGTCTTGTTGGAACAGATACGCAGTATTTT.

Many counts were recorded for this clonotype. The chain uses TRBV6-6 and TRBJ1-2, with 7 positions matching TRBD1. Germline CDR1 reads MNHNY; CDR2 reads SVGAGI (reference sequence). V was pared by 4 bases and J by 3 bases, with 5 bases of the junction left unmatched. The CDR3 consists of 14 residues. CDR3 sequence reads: CASSWGQRDYGYTF. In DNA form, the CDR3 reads TGTGCCAGCAGTTGGGGACAGAGGGACTATGGCTACACCTTC.

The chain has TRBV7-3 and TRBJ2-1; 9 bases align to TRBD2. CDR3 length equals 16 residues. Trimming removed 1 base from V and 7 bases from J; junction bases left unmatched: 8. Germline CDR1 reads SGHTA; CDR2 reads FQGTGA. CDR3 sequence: CASSLIGGGAVNEQFF. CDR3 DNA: TGTGCCAGCAGCTTAATTGGCGGGGGGGCCGTGAATGAGCAGTTCTTC.

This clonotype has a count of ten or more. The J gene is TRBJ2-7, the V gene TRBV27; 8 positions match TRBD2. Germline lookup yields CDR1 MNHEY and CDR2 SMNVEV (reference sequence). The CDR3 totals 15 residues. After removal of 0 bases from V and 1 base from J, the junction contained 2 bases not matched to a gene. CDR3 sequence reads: CASSLSAGGSYEQYF. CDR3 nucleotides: TGTGCCAGCAGTTTATCGGCGGGGGGTTCCTACGAGCAGTACTTC.

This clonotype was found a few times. CDR3 coding DNA: TGCAGTGCTTCGGGTGGGGGGGCCGAAGAGACCCAGTACTTC. It specifies CSASGGGAEETQYF. The rearrangement uses TRBV20-1 and TRBJ2-5, with a tentative D call TRBD2 (7 bases). Germline-derived CDR1 and CDR2 are DFQATT and SNEGSKA (reference sequence). V shed 5 bases and J shed 3 bases, with 16 bases lying between them. This CDR3 region has 14 residues.